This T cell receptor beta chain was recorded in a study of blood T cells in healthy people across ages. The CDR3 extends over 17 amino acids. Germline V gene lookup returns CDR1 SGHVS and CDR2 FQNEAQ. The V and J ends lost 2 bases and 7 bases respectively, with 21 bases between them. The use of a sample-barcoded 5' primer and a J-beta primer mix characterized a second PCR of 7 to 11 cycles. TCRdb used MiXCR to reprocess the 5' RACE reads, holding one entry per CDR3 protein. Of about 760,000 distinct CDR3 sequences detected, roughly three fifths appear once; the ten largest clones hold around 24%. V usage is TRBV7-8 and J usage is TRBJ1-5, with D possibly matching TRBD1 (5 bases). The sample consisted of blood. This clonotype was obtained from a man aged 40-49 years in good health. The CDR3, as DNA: TGTGCCAGCAGCTTATCCGGGGGGATTGGTTTTGGGCAGCCCCAGCATTTT. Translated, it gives CASSLSGGIGFGQPQHF.